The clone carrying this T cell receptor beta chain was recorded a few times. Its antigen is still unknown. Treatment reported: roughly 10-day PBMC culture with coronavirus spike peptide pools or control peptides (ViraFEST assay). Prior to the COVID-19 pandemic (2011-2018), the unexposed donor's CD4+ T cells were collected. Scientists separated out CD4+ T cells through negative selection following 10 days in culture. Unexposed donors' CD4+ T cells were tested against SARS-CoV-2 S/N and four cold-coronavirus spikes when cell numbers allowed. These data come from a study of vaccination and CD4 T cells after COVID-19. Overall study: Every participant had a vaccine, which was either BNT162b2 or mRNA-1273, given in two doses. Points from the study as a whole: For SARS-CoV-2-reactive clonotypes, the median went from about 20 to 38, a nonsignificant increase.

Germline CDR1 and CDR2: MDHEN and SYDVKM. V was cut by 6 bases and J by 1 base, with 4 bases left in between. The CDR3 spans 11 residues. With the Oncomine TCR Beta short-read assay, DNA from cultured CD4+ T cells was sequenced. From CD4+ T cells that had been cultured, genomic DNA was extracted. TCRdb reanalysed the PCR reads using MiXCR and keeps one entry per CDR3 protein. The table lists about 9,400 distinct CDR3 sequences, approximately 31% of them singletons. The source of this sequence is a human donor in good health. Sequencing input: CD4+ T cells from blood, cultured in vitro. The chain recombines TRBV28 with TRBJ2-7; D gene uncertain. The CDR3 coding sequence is TGTGCCAGCAGCCAGTCCTACGAGCAGTACTTC. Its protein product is CASSQSYEQYF.